A selection of T cell receptor beta chains follows, all from one sample in a study of CD8+ T cells in alopecia areata. The protocol was immunoSEQ multiplex PCR, while the TCRdb copy is restricted to in-frame clones and leaves out a portion. The data hold under 200,000 clones, with about three fifths observed a single time. Sequenced material: CD4+ T cells sorted from blood, taken at week 4, from a patient treated with tofacitinib. Source of these receptors: a human donor with alopecia areata. CDR3s include the opening cysteine and the closing phenylalanine or tryptophan. D genes are given only for firm matches. The size of a clone is reported for some rows only, either as once, few or many, or as a class for expanded clones.

.	TRBV4-2	TRBJ2-6	.	CASSQGVPGANVLTF	TGTGCCAGCAGCCAAGGCGTACCTGGGGCCAACGTCCTGACTTTC
TRBD1	TRBV19	TRBJ1-6	.	CASSFEGGDSPLHF	TGTGCCAGTAGTTTCGAAGGGGGCGATTCACCCCTCCACTTT
TRBD1	TRBV5-1	TRBJ2-3	once	CASSPGQAESTDTQYF	TGCGCCAGCAGCCCGGGACAGGCAGAATCCACAGATACGCAGTATTTT
.	TRBV7-9	TRBJ2-7	.	CASLGQSYEQYF	TGTGCCAGCCTAGGACAGTCCTACGAGCAGTACTTC
.	TRBV29-1	TRBJ2-1	once	CSVLKGGVGNEQFF	TGCAGCGTTTTGAAGGGGGGCGTAGGTAATGAGCAGTTCTTC
.	TRBV29-1	TRBJ1-2	.	CSTGSGNGYTF	TGCAGCACGGGTTCGGGTAATGGCTACACCTTC
.	TRBV25-1	TRBJ2-5	.	CASSAYRGQETQYF	TGTGCCAGCAGTGCCTACCGGGGGCAAGAGACCCAGTACTTC
.	TRBV2	TRBJ1-5	.	CASSAIEGNQPQHF	TGTGCCAGCAGTGCAATCGAGGGCAATCAGCCCCAGCATTTT
.	TRBV6-5	TRBJ1-5	.	CASSLMFQPQHF	TGTGCCAGCAGCCTCATGTTCCAGCCCCAGCATTTT
TRBD1	TRBV29-1	TRBJ1-6	once	CSARQGDNSPLHF	TGCAGCGCTAGACAGGGGGACAATTCACCCCTCCACTTT
.	TRBV6-5	TRBJ1-4	few	CASSYGPNEKLFF	TGTGCCAGCAGTTACGGGCCTAATGAAAAACTGTTTTTT
TRBD1	TRBV29-1	TRBJ2-7	.	CSGTGQGMDEQYF	TGCAGCGGTACCGGACAGGGGATGGACGAGCAGTACTTC
TRBD1	TRBV7-3	TRBJ2-2	.	CASSPQGGANTGELFF	TGTGCCAGCAGCCCTCAAGGGGGCGCGAACACCGGGGAGCTGTTTTTT
.	TRBV29-1	TRBJ1-3	.	CSARSVSGNTIYF	TGCAGCGCCCGTTCAGTCTCTGGAAACACCATATATTTT
TRBD2	TRBV7-9	TRBJ2-3	.	CASSLGVGGAGTDTQYF	TGTGCCAGCAGCCTCGGCGTCGGGGGGGCTGGCACAGATACGCAGTATTTT
.	TRBV14	TRBJ2-7	.	CASKSGGSYEQYF	TGTGCCAGCAAATCGGGCGGCTCCTACGAGCAGTACTTC
.	TRBV27	TRBJ2-7	.	CASRALYEQYF	TGTGCCAGCAGAGCCCTCTACGAGCAGTACTTC
TRBD2	TRBV4-2	TRBJ2-5	few	CASSQDTGGGTETQYF	TGTGCCAGCAGCCAAGATACTGGCGGGGGGACCGAGACCCAGTACTTC
TRBD1	TRBV11-2	TRBJ2-4	.	CASRPTGTEGIQYF	TGTGCCAGCAGACCCACAGGGACAGAGGGCATTCAGTACTTC
.	TRBV25-1	TRBJ2-7	.	CASSDLHGFAYEQYF	TGTGCCAGCAGTGATCTTCATGGGTTCGCCTACGAGCAGTACTTC
.	TRBV30	TRBJ2-5	.	CAWSGGQTGKTQYF	TGTGCCTGGAGTGGTGGACAAACGGGGAAGACCCAGTACTTC
.	TRBV10-3	TRBJ2-7	.	CAISESTGLRSYEQYF	TGTGCCATCAGTGAGTCGACGGGACTGCGCTCCTACGAGCAGTACTTC
TRBD1	TRBV11-1	TRBJ2-5	.	CASETGTQETQYF	TGTGCCAGCGAGACAGGGACCCAAGAGACCCAGTACTTC
.	TRBV5-5	TRBJ2-6	.	CASREYSGANVLTF	TGTGCCAGCAGAGAATACTCTGGGGCCAACGTCCTGACTTTC
.	TRBV5-1	TRBJ1-1	.	CASSFDIMNTEAFF	TGCGCCAGCAGCTTTGACATTATGAACACTGAAGCTTTCTTT
TRBD1	TRBV29-1	TRBJ1-6	.	CSISTGVNSPLHF	TGCAGCATTTCGACAGGGGTTAATTCACCCCTCCACTTT
.	TRBV14	TRBJ2-1	.	CASSQVRGGSYNEQFF	TGTGCCAGCAGCCAAGTGCGGGGAGGTTCCTACAATGAGCAGTTCTTC
.	TRBV5-4	TRBJ1-1	.	CASSLANTEAFF	TGTGCCAGCAGCTTGGCGAACACTGAAGCTTTCTTT
TRBD2	TRBV2	TRBJ2-5	.	CASSEIGGAWETQYF	TGTGCCAGCAGTGAAATCGGGGGGGCCTGGGAGACCCAGTACTTC
.	TRBV5-1	TRBJ2-5	.	CASSLGLLQETQYF	TGCGCCAGCAGCTTGGGTCTCCTCCAAGAGACCCAGTACTTC
.	TRBV29-1	TRBJ2-5	.	CSVAPRGETQYF	TGCAGCGTTGCGCCCCGCGGGGAGACCCAGTACTTC
.	TRBV29-1	TRBJ1-4	.	CSGYSPFNEKLFF	TGCAGCGGGTACAGTCCTTTTAATGAAAAACTGTTTTTT
.	TRBV30	TRBJ2-2	.	CAWMGHGELFF	TGTGCCTGGATGGGGCACGGGGAGCTGTTTTTT
.	TRBV5-1	TRBJ2-6	few	CASTPGAGPTSGANVLTF	TGCGCCAGCACCCCTGGAGCAGGCCCGACCTCTGGGGCCAACGTCCTGACTTTC
TRBD2	TRBV2	TRBJ2-7	.	CASSPMGLAGGHTYEQYF	TGTGCCAGCAGCCCGATGGGACTAGCGGGGGGGCACACCTACGAGCAGTACTTC
.	TRBV29-1	TRBJ1-1	few	CSVERGMNTEAFF	TGCAGCGTTGAACGGGGAATGAACACTGAAGCTTTCTTT
.	TRBV7-2	TRBJ1-1	.	CASSPSRGRNTEAFF	TGTGCCAGCAGCCCTAGCCGGGGAAGGAACACTGAAGCTTTCTTT
.	TRBV29-1	TRBJ2-3	few	CSVEDGRGPSTDTQYF	TGCAGCGTTGAAGATGGGAGGGGGCCTAGCACAGATACGCAGTATTTT
.	TRBV4-2	TRBJ2-7	few	CASSQDYEQYF	TGTGCCAGCAGCCAAGACTACGAGCAGTACTTC
.	TRBV5-4	TRBJ1-2	.	CATKGLDDYGYTF	TGTGCCACCAAGGGTCTTGACGACTATGGCTACACCTTC
.	TRBV6-5	TRBJ1-2	once	CASSPTGNYGYTF	TGTGCCAGCAGCCCTACAGGGAACTATGGCTACACCTTC
.	TRBV29-1	TRBJ2-5	.	CSVHYQETQYF	TGCAGCGTTCACTACCAAGAGACCCAGTACTTC
TRBD1	TRBV5-6	TRBJ1-2	.	CASSRTGGGFNYGYTF	TGTGCCAGCAGTCGGACAGGGGGTGGATTTAACTATGGCTACACCTTC
TRBD1	TRBV29-1	TRBJ2-1	.	CSVGAGTGGHNEQFF	TGCAGCGTTGGAGCCGGGACAGGGGGACACAATGAGCAGTTCTTC
.	TRBV5-1	TRBJ2-2	few	CASRRDIGTGELFF	TGCGCCAGTCGCCGGGACATTGGTACCGGGGAGCTGTTTTTT
.	TRBV4-2	TRBJ1-2	.	CASSQPGEANYGYTF	TGTGCCAGCAGCCAGCCCGGGGAAGCTAACTATGGCTACACCTTC
.	TRBV30	TRBJ1-5	.	CAWAGGPNQPQHF	TGTGCCTGGGCGGGGGGCCCCAATCAGCCCCAGCATTTT
TRBD1	TRBV7-9	TRBJ1-6	.	CASRPRTGGSDSPLHF	TGTGCCAGCAGACCGAGGACAGGGGGCTCGGATTCACCCCTCCACTTT
.	TRBV30	TRBJ2-5	.	CAWSLRAGAAAETQYF	TGTGCCTGGAGTTTGCGCGCCGGGGCGGCCGCAGAGACCCAGTACTTC
.	TRBV4-1	TRBJ1-4	.	CASSQGGQSSEKLFF	TGCGCCAGCAGCCAAGGAGGACAGTCTAGTGAAAAACTGTTTTTT
TRBD2	TRBV2	TRBJ2-5	.	CASRELAGETQYF	TGTGCCAGCAGAGAACTAGCGGGAGAGACCCAGTACTTC
.	TRBV5-4	TRBJ1-3	.	CASSLGGAGNTIYF	TGTGCCAGCAGCTTAGGAGGGGCTGGAAACACCATATATTTT
.	TRBV29-1	TRBJ1-2	.	CSALGGEVGLGYTF	TGCAGCGCCCTGGGGGGAGAGGTGGGGCTTGGCTACACCTTC
.	TRBV29-1	TRBJ1-5	.	CSVSDGGGPQHF	TGCAGCGTCTCGGACGGGGGTGGGCCCCAGCATTTT
.	TRBV6-5	TRBJ1-4	few	CASRGGNEKLFF	TGTGCCAGCAGGGGAGGGAATGAAAAACTGTTTTTT
.	TRBV29-1	TRBJ1-3	.	CSAGTSGNTIYF	TGCAGCGCTGGGACCTCTGGAAACACCATATATTTT
.	TRBV6-5	TRBJ1-6	.	CASSYSPLDDNSPLHF	TGTGCCAGCAGTTACTCGCCCCTTGATGATAATTCACCCCTCCACTTT
.	TRBV7-6	TRBJ2-1	few	CASSTQGSEQFF	TGTGCCAGCAGCACCCAGGGGAGTGAGCAGTTCTTC
.	TRBV6-5	TRBJ2-1	few	CASSYSSLATLREQFF	TGTGCCAGCAGTTACTCGAGCCTAGCGACGCTCAGGGAGCAGTTCTTC